This TCR beta chain comes out of a study of cytomegalovirus exposure and HLA in healthy donors. On the study more broadly: In a previous analysis, approximately 110 million unique TCR beta sequences were found from approximately 180 million T cells.

The study ran its PCR with 60 Vbeta and 13 Jbeta primers. Measured with immunoSEQ multiplex PCR; TCRdb has only the in-frame clones, and not every one. This table has hundreds of thousands of clones, around two thirds appearing once. Study findings and constraints: There were a few CMV-associated chains whose specificity for CMV antigens was confirmed in vitro.

About this clone itself: What it binds is not known.

The V gene's germline CDR1 is MGHRA and CDR2 YSYEKL. The length of the CDR3 is 15 residues. The J segment lost 3 bases and the V segment lost 3 bases, leaving 7 bases of the junction unmatched. The TCR comes from a female donor in good health and CMV-seronegative. Sequencing was done on a sample of PBMCs. This rearrangement joins TRBV4-1 to TRBJ2-7; TRBD1 matches 8 bases. The CDR3 nucleotides are TGCGCCAGCAGCCAGAACAGGGGGGACCTCTACGAGCAGTACTTC. This encodes CASSQNRGDLYEQYF.